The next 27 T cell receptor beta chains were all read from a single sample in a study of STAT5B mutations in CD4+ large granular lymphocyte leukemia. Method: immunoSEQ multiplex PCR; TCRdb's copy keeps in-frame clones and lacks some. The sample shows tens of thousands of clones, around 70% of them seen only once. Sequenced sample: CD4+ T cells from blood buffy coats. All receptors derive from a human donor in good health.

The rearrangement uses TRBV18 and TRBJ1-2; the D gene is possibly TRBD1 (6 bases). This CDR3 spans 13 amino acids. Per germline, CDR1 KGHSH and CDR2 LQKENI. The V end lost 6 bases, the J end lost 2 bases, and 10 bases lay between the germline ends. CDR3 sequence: CASSSDSNYGYTF. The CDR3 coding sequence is TGTGCCAGCTCTTCGGACAGCAACTATGGCTACACCTTC.

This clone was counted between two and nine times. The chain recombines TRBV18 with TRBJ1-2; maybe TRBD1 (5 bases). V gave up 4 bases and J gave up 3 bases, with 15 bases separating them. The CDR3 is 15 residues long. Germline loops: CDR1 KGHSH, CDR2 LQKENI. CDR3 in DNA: TGTGCCAGCTCACGCTCGGGACGGGGTGACTATGGCTACACCTTC. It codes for CASSRSGRGDYGYTF.

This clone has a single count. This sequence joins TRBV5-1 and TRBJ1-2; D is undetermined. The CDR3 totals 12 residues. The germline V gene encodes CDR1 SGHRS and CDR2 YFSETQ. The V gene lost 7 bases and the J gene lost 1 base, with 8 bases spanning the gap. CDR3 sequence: CASALVNYGYTF. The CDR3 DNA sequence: TGCGCCAGCGCTCTGGTTAACTATGGCTACACCTTC.

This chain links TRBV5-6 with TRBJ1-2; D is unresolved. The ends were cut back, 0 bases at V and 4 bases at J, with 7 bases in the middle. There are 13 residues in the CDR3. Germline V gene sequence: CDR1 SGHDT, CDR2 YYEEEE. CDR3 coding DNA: TGTGCCAGCAGCTTGGGGGTCCCCTATGGCTACACCTTC. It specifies CASSLGVPYGYTF.

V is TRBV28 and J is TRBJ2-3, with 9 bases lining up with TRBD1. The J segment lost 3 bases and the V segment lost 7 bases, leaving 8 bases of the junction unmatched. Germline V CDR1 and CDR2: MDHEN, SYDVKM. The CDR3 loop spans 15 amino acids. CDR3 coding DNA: TGTGCCAGCACCTTGACAGGGGGGTCGACAGATACGCAGTATTTT. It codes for CASTLTGGSTDTQYF.

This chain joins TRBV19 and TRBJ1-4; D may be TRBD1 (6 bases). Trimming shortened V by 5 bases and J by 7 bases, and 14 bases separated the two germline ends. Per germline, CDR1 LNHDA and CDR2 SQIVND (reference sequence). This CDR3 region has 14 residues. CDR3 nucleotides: TGTGCCAGTAGTCTGGGGGCGCGAGGTGAAAAACTGTTTTTT. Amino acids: CASSLGARGEKLFF.

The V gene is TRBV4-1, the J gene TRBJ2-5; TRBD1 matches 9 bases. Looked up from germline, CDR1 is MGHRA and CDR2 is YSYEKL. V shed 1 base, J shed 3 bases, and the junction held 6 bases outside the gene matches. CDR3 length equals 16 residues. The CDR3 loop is CASSQGRDRDEETQYF. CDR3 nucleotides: TGCGCCAGCAGCCAAGGGAGGGACAGGGATGAAGAGACCCAGTACTTC.

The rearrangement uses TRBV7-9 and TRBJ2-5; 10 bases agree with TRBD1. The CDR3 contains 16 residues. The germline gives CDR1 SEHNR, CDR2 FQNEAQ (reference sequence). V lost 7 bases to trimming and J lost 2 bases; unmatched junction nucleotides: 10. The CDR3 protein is CASKLGDRGRQETQYF. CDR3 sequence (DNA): TGTGCCAGCAAATTGGGGGACAGGGGTCGGCAAGAGACCCAGTACTTC.

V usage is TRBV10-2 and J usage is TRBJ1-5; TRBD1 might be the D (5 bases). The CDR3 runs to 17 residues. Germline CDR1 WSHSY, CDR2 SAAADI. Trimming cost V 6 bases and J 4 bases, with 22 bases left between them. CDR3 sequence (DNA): TGCGCCAGCAGAGCCAGCATTTCGGGACGGGAAAATCAGCCCCAGCATTTT. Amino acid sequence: CASRASISGRENQPQHF.

The CDR3 loop reads CASTSRSGTGGEKLFF. In DNA, the CDR3 is TGTGCCAGCACCTCCAGATCCGGGACAGGGGGCGAAAAACTGTTTTTT. The chain has TRBV28 and TRBJ1-4; 12 bases fit TRBD1. Losses at the gene ends were 7 bases for V and 8 bases for J; bases not matched to a gene: 11. Germline V gene lookup returns CDR1 MDHEN and CDR2 SYDVKM. This CDR3 contains 16 residues.

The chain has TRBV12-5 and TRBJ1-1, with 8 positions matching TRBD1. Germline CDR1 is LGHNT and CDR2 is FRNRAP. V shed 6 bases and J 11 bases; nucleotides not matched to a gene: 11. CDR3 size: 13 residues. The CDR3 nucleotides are TGTGCTAGTGGGGGCCAGGGGGCGTGGGGGGCTTTCTTT. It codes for CASGGQGAWGAFF.

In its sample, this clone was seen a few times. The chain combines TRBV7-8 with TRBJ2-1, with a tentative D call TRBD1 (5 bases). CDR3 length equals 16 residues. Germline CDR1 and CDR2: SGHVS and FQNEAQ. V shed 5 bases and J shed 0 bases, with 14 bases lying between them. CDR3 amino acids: CASSATGHDSYNEQFF. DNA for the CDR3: TGTGCCAGCAGCGCCACTGGACACGACTCCTACAATGAGCAGTTCTTC.

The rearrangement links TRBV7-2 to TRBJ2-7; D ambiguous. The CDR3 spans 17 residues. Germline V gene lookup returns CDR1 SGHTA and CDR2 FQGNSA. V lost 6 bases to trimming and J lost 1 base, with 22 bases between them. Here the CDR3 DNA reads TGTGCCAGCAGTGCAACTGCCGGTACCAGAAAATCCTACGAGCAGTACTTC. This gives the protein CASSATAGTRKSYEQYF. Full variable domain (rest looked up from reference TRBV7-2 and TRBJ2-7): GAGVSQSPSNKVTEKGKDVELRCDPISGHTALYWYRQSLGQGLEFLIYFQGNSAPDKSGLPSDRFSAERTGGSVSTLTIQRTQQEDSAVYLCASSATAGTRKSYEQYFGPGTRLTVT.

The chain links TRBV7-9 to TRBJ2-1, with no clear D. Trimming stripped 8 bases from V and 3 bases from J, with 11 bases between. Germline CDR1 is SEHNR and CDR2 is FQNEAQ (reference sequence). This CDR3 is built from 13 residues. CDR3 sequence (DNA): TGTGCCAGCCTGGGCCAATTCTACAATGAGCAGTTCTTC. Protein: CASLGQFYNEQFF.

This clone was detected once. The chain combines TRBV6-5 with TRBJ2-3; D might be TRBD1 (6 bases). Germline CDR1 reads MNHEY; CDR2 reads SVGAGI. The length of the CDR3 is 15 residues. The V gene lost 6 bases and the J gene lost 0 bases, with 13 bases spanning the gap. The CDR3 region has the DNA TGTGCCAGCAGCCTTACAGGGTCTAGCACAGATACGCAGTATTTT. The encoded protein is CASSLTGSSTDTQYF.

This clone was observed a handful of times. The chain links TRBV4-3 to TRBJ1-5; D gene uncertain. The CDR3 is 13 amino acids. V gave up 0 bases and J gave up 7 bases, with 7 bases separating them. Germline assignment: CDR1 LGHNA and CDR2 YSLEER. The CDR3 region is CASSQELRQPQHF. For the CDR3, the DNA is TGCGCCAGCAGCCAAGAGCTGAGGCAGCCCCAGCATTTT.

The CDR3 is CASSLKTYEQGEQFF. The CDR3 coding sequence is TGTGCCAGTAGTCTTAAGACGTACGAACAGGGTGAGCAGTTCTTC. The chain employs TRBV19 and TRBJ2-1, with D perhaps matching TRBD1 (6 bases). CDR1 is LNHDA, CDR2 SQIVND, per germline (reference sequence). V lost 5 bases, J lost 9 bases, and 20 bases lay in between. This CDR3 has 15 amino acids.

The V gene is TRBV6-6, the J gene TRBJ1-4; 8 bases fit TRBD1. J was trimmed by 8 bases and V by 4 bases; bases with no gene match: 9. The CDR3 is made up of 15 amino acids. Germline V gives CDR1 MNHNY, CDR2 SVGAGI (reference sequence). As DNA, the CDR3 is TGTGCCAGCAGTTCCAACACAGGGGGAGGAGAAAAACTGTTTTTT. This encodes CASSSNTGGGEKLFF.

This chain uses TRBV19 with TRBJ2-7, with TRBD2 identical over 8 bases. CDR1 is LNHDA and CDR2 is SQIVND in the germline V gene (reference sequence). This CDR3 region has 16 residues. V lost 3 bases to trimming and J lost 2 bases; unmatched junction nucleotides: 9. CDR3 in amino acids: CASSISSSSGPYEQYF. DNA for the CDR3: TGTGCCAGTAGTATTAGCTCCTCTAGCGGGCCCTACGAGCAGTACTTC.

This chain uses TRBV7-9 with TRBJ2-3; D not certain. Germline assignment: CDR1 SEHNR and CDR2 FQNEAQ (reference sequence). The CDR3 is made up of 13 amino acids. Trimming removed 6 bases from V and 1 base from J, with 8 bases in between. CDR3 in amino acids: CASRWAGTDTQYF. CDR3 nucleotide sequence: TGTGCCAGCAGGTGGGCTGGCACAGATACGCAGTATTTT.

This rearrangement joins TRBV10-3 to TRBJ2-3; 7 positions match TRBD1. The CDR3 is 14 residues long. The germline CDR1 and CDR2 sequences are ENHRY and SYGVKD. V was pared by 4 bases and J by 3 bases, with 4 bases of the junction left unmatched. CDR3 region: CAISAGGDTDTQYF. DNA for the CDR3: TGTGCCATCAGTGCAGGGGGAGATACAGATACGCAGTATTTT.

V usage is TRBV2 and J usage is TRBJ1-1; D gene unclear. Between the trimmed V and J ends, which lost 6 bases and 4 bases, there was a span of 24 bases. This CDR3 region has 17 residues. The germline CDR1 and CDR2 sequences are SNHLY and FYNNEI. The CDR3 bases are TGTGCCAGCAGGCCATTGGCGGGTATCGGTCTAGGCACTGAAGCTTTCTTT. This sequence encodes CASRPLAGIGLGTEAFF. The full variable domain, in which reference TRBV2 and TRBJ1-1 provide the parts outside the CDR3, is EPEVTQTPSHQVTQMGQEVILRCVPISNHLYFYWYRQILGQKVEFLVSFYNNEISEKSEIFDDQFSVERPDGSNFTLKIRSTKLEDSAMYFCASRPLAGIGLGTEAFFGQGTRLTVV.

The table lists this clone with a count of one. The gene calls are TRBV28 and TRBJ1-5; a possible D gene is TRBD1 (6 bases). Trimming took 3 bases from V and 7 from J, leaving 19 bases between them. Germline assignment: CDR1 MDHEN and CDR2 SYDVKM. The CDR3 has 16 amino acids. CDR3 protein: CASSFRSSGERQPQHF. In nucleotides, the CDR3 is TGTGCCAGCAGTTTTCGGTCGTCAGGGGAGAGGCAGCCCCAGCATTTT.

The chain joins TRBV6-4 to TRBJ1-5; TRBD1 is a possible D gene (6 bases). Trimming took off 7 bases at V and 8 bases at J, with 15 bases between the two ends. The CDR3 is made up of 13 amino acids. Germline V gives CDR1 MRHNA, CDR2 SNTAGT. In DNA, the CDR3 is TGTGCCAGCAAGATGGACAGAGTTAAGCCCCAGCATTTT. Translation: CASKMDRVKPQHF.

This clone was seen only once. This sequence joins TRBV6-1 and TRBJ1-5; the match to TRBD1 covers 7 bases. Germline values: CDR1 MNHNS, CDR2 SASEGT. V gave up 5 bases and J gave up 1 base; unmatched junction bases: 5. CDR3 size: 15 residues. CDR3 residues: CASSQGTVSNQPQHF. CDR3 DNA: TGTGCCAGCAGTCAGGGGACAGTGAGCAATCAGCCCCAGCATTTT.

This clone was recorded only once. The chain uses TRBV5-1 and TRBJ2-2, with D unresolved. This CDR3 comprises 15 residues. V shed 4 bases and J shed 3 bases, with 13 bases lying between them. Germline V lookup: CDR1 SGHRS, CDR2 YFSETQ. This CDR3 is CASSVVATYTGELFF. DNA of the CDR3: TGCGCCAGCAGCGTCGTGGCCACCTACACCGGGGAGCTGTTTTTT.

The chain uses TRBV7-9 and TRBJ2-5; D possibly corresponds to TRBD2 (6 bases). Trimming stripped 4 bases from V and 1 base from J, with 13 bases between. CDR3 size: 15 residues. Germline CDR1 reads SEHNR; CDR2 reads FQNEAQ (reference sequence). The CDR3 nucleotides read TGTGCCAGCAGCTCAACATGGCGGGGCCAAGAGACCCAGTACTTC. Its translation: CASSSTWRGQETQYF.